This entry describes one T cell receptor beta chain. This entry is derived from a study of blood T cell repertoires in COVID-19. Study details: Acute-phase and convalescent COVID-19 samples originated in the United States, Italy and Spain.

Per the authors' pipeline: Estimated nucleated cell counts came from reference gene primer amplification. Generated by immunoSEQ multiplex PCR, the TCRdb table keeps only in-frame clones and is missing some. The V and J calls and clone size are taken from that table; D and trimming were inferred from the DNA. This sample has under 100,000 clones, with over 75% found just once. This TCR came from a human donor in a cohort sampled during active COVID-19. The sequencing input was peripheral blood.

In DNA form, the CDR3 reads TGTGCCAGCAGCTCAAACCTAGCGGGGGGCGGAGATACGCAGTATTTT. It yields the protein CASSSNLAGGGDTQYF. This chain joins TRBV7-2 and TRBJ2-3, with 11 bases aligning to TRBD2. The CDR3 runs to 16 residues. CDR1 and CDR2 (germline): SGHTA, FQGNSA. Losses at the gene ends were 4 bases for V and 5 bases for J; bases not matched to a gene: 8.